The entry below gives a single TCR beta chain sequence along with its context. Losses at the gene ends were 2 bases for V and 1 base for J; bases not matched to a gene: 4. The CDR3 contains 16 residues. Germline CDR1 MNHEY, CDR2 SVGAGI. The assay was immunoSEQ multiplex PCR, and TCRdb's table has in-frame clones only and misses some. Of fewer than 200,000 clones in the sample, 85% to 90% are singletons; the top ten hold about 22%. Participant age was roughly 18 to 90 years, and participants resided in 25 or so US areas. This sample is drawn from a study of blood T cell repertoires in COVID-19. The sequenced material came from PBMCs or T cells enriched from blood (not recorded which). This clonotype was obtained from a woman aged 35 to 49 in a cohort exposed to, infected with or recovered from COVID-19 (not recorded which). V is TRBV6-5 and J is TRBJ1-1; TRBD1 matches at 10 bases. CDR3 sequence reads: CASSYPRTGGNTEAFF. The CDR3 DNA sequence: TGTGCCAGCAGTTACCCCCGGACAGGGGGGAACACTGAAGCTTTCTTT.